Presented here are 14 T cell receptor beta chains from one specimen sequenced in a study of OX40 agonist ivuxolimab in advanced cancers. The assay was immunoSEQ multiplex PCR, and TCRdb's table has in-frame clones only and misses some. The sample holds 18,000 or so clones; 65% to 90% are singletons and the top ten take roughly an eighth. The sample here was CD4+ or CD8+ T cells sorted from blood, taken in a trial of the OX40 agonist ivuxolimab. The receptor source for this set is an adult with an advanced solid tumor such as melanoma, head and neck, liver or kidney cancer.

DNA of the CDR3: TGTGCCAGCATCCCGACTAGCGGGAATGAGCAGTTCTTC. As protein: CASIPTSGNEQFF. The chain has TRBV6-5 and TRBJ2-1; the match to TRBD2 covers 10 bases. The CDR3 is 13 amino acids. V shed 7 bases, J shed 7 bases, and the junction held 4 bases outside the gene matches. Germline V gene data show CDR1 as MNHEY and CDR2 as SVGAGI.

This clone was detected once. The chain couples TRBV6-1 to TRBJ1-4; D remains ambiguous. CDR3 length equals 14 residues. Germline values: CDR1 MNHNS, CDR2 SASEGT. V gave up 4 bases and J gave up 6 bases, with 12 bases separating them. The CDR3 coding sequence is TGTGCCAGCAGTGTCGCGGGGTTCGATGAAAAACTGTTTTTT. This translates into CASSVAGFDEKLFF.

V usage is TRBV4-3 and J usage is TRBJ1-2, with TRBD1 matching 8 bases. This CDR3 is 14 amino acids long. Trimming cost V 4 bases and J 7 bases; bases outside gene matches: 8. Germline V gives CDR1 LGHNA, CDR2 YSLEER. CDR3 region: CASSPDRVRGGYTF. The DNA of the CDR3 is TGCGCCAGCAGCCCGGACAGGGTGAGAGGTGGCTACACCTTC.

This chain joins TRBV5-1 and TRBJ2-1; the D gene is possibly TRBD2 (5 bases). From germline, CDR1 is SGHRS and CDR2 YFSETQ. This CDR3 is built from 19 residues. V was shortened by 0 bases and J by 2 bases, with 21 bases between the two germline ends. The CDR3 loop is CASSLVYLGSADPYNEQFF. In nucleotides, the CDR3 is TGCGCCAGCAGCTTGGTTTATTTAGGTAGCGCCGATCCCTACAATGAGCAGTTCTTC.

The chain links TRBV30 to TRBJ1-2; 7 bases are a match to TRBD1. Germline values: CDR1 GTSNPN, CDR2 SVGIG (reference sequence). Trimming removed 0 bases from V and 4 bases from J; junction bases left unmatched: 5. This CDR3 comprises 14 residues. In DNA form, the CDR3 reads TGTGCCTGGAGTGTAAACAGGGGATCCTATGGCTACACCTTC. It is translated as CAWSVNRGSYGYTF.

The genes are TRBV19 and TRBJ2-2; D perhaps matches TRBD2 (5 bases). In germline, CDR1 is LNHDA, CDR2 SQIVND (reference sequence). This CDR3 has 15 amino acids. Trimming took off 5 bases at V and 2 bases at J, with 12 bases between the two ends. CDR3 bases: TGTGCCAGTAGTTTCGCCCGGACTAACACCGGGGAGCTGTTTTTT. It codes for CASSFARTNTGELFF.

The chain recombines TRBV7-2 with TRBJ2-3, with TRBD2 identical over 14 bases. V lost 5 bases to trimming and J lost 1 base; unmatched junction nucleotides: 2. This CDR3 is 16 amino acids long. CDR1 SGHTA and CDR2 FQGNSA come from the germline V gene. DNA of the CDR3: TGTGCCAGCAGCCAGGGACTAGCGGGGGGCACAGATACGCAGTATTTT. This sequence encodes CASSQGLAGGTDTQYF.

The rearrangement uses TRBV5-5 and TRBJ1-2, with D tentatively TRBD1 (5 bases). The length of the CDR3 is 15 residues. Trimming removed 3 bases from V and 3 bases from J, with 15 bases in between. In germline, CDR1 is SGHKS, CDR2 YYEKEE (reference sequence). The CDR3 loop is CASSWRDSGHYGYTF. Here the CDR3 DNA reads TGTGCCAGCAGCTGGAGGGACTCCGGACACTATGGCTACACCTTC.

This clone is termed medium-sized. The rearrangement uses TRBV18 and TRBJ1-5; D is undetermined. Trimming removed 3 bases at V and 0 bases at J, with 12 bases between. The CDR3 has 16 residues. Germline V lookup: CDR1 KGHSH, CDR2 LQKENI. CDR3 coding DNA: TGTGCCAGCTCACCTTTCCCTACCCTTAGCAATCAGCCCCAGCATTTT. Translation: CASSPFPTLSNQPQHF.

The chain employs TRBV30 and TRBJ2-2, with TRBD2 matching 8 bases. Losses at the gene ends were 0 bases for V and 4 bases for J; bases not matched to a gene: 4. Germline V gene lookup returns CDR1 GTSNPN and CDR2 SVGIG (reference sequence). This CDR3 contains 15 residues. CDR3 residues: CAWSVPGGPTGELFF. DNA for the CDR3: TGTGCCTGGAGTGTACCGGGGGGGCCCACCGGGGAGCTGTTTTTT. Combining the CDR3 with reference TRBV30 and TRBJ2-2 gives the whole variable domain SQTIHQWPATLVQPVGSPLSLECTVEGTSNPNLYWYRQAAGRGLQLLFYSVGIGQISSEVPQNLSASRPQDRQFILSSKKLLLSDSGFYLCAWSVPGGPTGELFFGEGSRLTVL.

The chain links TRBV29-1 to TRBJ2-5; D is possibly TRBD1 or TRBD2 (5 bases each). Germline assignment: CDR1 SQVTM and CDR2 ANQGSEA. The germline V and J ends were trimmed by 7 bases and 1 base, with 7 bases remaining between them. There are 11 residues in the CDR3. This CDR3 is CSAGGQETQYF. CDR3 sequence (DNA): TGCAGCGCTGGGGGCCAAGAGACCCAGTACTTC.

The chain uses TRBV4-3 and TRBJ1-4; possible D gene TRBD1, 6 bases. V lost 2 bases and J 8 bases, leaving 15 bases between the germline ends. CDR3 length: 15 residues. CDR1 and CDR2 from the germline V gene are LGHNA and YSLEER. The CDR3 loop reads CASSQTSGEQEKLFF. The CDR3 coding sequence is TGCGCCAGCAGCCAAACCTCAGGGGAGCAAGAAAAACTGTTTTTT.

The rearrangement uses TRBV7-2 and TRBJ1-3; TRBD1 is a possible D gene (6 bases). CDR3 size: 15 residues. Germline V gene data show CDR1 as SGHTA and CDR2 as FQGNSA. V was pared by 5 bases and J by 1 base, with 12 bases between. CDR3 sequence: CASSQIRGSGNTIYF. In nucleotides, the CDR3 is TGTGCCAGCAGCCAAATCAGGGGTTCTGGAAACACCATATATTTT. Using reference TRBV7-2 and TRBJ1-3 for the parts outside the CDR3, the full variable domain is GAGVSQSPSNKVTEKGKDVELRCDPISGHTALYWYRQSLGQGLEFLIYFQGNSAPDKSGLPSDRFSAERTGGSVSTLTIQRTQQEDSAVYLCASSQIRGSGNTIYFGEGSWLTVV.

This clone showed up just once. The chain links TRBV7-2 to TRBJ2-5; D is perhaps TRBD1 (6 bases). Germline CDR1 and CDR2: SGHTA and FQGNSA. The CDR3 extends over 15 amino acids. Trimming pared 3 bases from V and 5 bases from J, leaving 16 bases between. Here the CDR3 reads CASSLNRVLGETQYF. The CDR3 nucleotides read TGTGCCAGCAGCTTGAACAGGGTTCTGGGGGAGACCCAGTACTTC.